The sequence of this T cell receptor beta chain was determined in a study of cytomegalovirus exposure and HLA in healthy donors. V was clipped by 5 bases and J by 7 bases, with 14 bases between them. The CDR3 has 14 residues. In germline, CDR1 is LNHNV, CDR2 YYDKDF (reference sequence). Primers included in the PCR were 60 Vbeta and 13 Jbeta primers. TCRdb's copy holds only in-frame clones and misses some; the assay was immunoSEQ multiplex PCR. Its listing shows some 130,000 clones. The source of this sequence is a man younger than 35 in good health and CMV-seronegative. Sequencing was performed on PBMCs. This sequence joins TRBV15 and TRBJ2-2; the D gene is possibly TRBD1 (5 bases). The CDR3 nucleotides read TGTGCCACCAGCCATGGGGCAGTCGGCGGGGAGCTGTTTTTT. It specifies CATSHGAVGGELFF.